Shown below are 22 T cell receptor beta chains from a single sample sequenced in a study of control samples from healthy donors and cancer patients. TCRdb's copy holds only in-frame clones and misses some; the assay was immunoSEQ multiplex PCR. The repertoire holds 130,000 or so clones, with more than 80% as singletons. The sequencing sample was made of blood. The receptors come from a man in his late teens or twenties in good health.

In this sample, this clone turned up once. The chain employs TRBV5-1 and TRBJ2-3, with 8 bases aligning to TRBD1. The germline CDR1 and CDR2 sequences are SGHRS and YFSETQ. CDR3 length: 14 residues. The V segment lost 4 bases and the J segment 6 bases; nucleotides outside the gene matches: 7. The chain's CDR3 is CASSAQGAIDTQYF. CDR3 DNA sequence: TGCGCCAGCAGCGCGCAGGGGGCGATCGATACGCAGTATTTT.

The V and J genes are TRBV19 and TRBJ2-7; the match to TRBD1 covers 8 bases. V dropped 2 bases and J dropped 5; count of bases not matched to a gene: 8. The CDR3 contains 15 residues. The germline V gene encodes CDR1 LNHDA and CDR2 SQIVND (reference sequence). The CDR3 DNA is TGTGCCAGTAGTATAATTGGGACAGGTAGCAACGAGCAGTACTTC. It codes for CASSIIGTGSNEQYF.

The chain has TRBV27 and TRBJ1-2, with TRBD1 matching over 7 bases. The CDR3 totals 15 residues. After removal of 5 bases from V and 2 bases from J, the junction contained 8 bases not matched to a gene. From germline, CDR1 is MNHEY and CDR2 SMNVEV (reference sequence). CDR3 coding DNA: TGTGCCAGCAGTCGGGCAGGGGGGCAGAACTATGGCTACACCTTC. Translation gives CASSRAGGQNYGYTF.

CDR3 sequence reads: CASRRGGPQETQYF. The CDR3 nucleotides read TGTGCCAGCCGAAGGGGGGGCCCACAAGAGACCCAGTACTTC. The chain links TRBV19 to TRBJ2-5; D might be TRBD2 (7 bases). The germline gives CDR1 LNHDA, CDR2 SQIVND (reference sequence). CDR3 length: 14 residues. Trimming took 9 bases from V and 2 from J, leaving 16 bases between them.

CDR3 residues: CASGKTGGTEAFF. DNA for the CDR3: TGTGCTAGTGGGAAGACAGGTGGCACTGAAGCTTTCTTT. The rearrangement joins TRBV12-5 to TRBJ1-1; D perhaps matches TRBD1 (6 bases). CDR1 is LGHNT and CDR2 is FRNRAP in the germline V gene. The CDR3 runs 13 residues. Deletions cut 6 bases from V and 4 bases from J, with 12 bases between.

V gene TRBV19 combines with J gene TRBJ1-1; TRBD1 matches at 8 bases. The germline V gene has CDR1 LNHDA and CDR2 SQIVND (reference sequence). The CDR3 loop spans 15 amino acids. V lost 7 bases and J lost 4; bases outside the gene matches: 11. CDR3 loop: CASTGRTGPGTEAFF. DNA of the CDR3: TGTGCCAGTACCGGGAGGACAGGGCCGGGCACTGAAGCTTTCTTT.

The chain employs TRBV19 and TRBJ2-1; D remains unclear. V shed 3 bases and J shed 0 bases, with 6 bases lying between them. The CDR3 spans 14 residues. CDR1 is LNHDA and CDR2 is SQIVND in the germline V gene (reference sequence). CDR3 nucleotide sequence: TGTGCCAGTAGTATGTCGGCCTCCTACAATGAGCAGTTCTTC. Its protein product is CASSMSASYNEQFF.

V gene TRBV6-2 or TRBV6-3 combines with J gene TRBJ2-2; D gene ambiguous. Trimming cost V 2 bases and J 1 base, with 5 bases left between them. The CDR3 spans 14 residues. Germline lookup yields CDR1 MNHEY and CDR2 SVGEGT. The CDR3 DNA follows: TGTGCCAGCAGTTACCGGTTGAACACCGGGGAGCTGTTTTTT. Translated: CASSYRLNTGELFF.

The chain is built from TRBV28 and TRBJ1-4, with D possibly matching TRBD1 (6 bases). The germline V gene encodes CDR1 MDHEN and CDR2 SYDVKM. Trimming shortened V by 2 bases and J by 2 bases, and 9 bases separated the two germline ends. CDR3 length: 15 amino acids. The CDR3 protein is CASSLAGATNEKLFF. DNA of the CDR3: TGTGCCAGCAGTTTAGCGGGGGCCACTAATGAAAAACTGTTTTTT.

This clone was picked up one time. The chain combines TRBV27 with TRBJ2-7, with TRBD1 matching over 7 bases. The germline CDR1 and CDR2 sequences are MNHEY and SMNVEV (reference sequence). The V and J ends lost 10 bases and 3 bases, in that order; junction bases with no gene match: 9. The CDR3 contains 13 residues. CDR3 DNA: TGTGCCACCTCGCCGGGACAGAACTACGAGCAGTACTTC. It is translated as CATSPGQNYEQYF.

This chain links TRBV3-1 (or the pseudogene TRBV3-2) with TRBJ1-6, with D unresolved. The CDR3 spans 15 residues. CDR1 and CDR2 from the germline V gene are LGHDT and YNNKEL (reference sequence). V lost 1 base to trimming and J lost 8 bases, with 12 bases between them. Written as DNA, the CDR3 is TGTGCCAGCAGCCAAGGGGTAGTGTGGCATTCACCCCTCCACTTT. Its protein product is CASSQGVVWHSPLHF.

The chain is built from TRBV19 and TRBJ2-7, with D tentatively TRBD1 (5 bases). V was trimmed by 3 bases and J by 5 bases, leaving 14 bases between them. This CDR3 is 14 amino acids long. The germline V gene has CDR1 LNHDA and CDR2 SQIVND (reference sequence). CDR3: CASSISREWDEQYF. Written as DNA, the CDR3 is TGTGCCAGTAGTATTTCCAGGGAATGGGACGAGCAGTACTTC. Using reference TRBV19 and TRBJ2-7 for the parts outside the CDR3, the full variable domain is DGGITQSPKYLFRKEGQNVTLSCEQNLNHDAMYWYRQDPGQGLRLIYYSQIVNDFQKGDIAEGYSVSREKKESFPLTVTSAQKNPTAFYLCASSISREWDEQYFGPGTRLTVT.

CDR3 in amino acids: CASSLFGRHEQYF. CDR3 DNA sequence: TGTGCCAGCAGCCTCTTCGGAAGGCACGAGCAGTACTTC. The chain uses TRBV3-1 (or the pseudogene TRBV3-2) and TRBJ2-7; D ambiguous. From germline, CDR1 is LGHDT and CDR2 YNNKEL (reference sequence). The V end was cut by 4 bases, the J end by 5 bases, with 12 bases between. The CDR3 spans 13 residues.

This clone was counted a single time. The rearrangement uses TRBV5-4 and TRBJ2-7; 9 bases are shared with TRBD1. Germline CDR1 is SGHNT and CDR2 is YYREEE (reference sequence). CDR3 size: 14 residues. The J segment lost 2 bases and the V segment lost 4 bases, leaving 4 bases of the junction unmatched. CDR3 nucleotide sequence: TGTGCCAGCAGCCCGGACAGGGGAACCTACGAGCAGTACTTC. As protein: CASSPDRGTYEQYF.

The CDR3: CASSLPGLAGLIEYF. The CDR3 nucleotides read TGTGCCAGCAGTTTACCGGGACTAGCGGGGCTCATCGAGTACTTC. The chain uses TRBV27 and TRBJ2-7; 13 nucleotides line up with TRBD2. CDR1 and CDR2 (germline): MNHEY, SMNVEV (reference sequence). Germline trimming cut 2 bases from V and 11 bases from J; bases unmatched to any gene: 9. The CDR3 extends over 15 amino acids.

V usage is TRBV12-3 or TRBV12-4 and J usage is TRBJ1-2; 10 bases agree with TRBD1. With 7 bases clipped from V and 7 bases from J, the junction kept 6 bases outside the gene matches. This CDR3 has 13 residues. CDR3 sequence (DNA): TGTGCCAGCACCTTCCGGGACAGGGGTGGCTACACCTTC. As protein: CASTFRDRGGYTF.

The count of this clone is one. This sequence joins TRBV7-6 and TRBJ2-7, with D perhaps matching TRBD2 (6 bases). V was cut by 0 bases and J by 3 bases, with 15 bases left in between. CDR1 SGHVS and CDR2 FNYEAQ come from the germline V gene. The CDR3 is 16 amino acids. The CDR3 DNA reads as TGTGCCAGCAGCTTAGCGTACGGGGGTCTAGGCTACGAGCAGTACTTC. Translation: CASSLAYGGLGYEQYF.

This rearrangement joins TRBV7-3 to TRBJ1-1; 10 bases map to TRBD1. In germline, CDR1 is SGHTA, CDR2 FQGTGA. The CDR3 is 13 residues long. Trimming at V came to 2 bases and at J to 7 bases, leaving 1 base not matched to a gene. CDR3 sequence (DNA): TGTGCCAGCAGCTTACGGGACAGGGGTGAAGCTTTCTTT. Translation gives CASSLRDRGEAFF. Supplemented by reference TRBV7-3 and TRBJ1-1, the full variable domain reads GAGVSQTPSNKVTEKGKYVELRCDPISGHTALYWYRQSLGQGPEFLIYFQGTGAADDSGLPNDRFFAVRPEGSVSTLKIQRTERGDSAVYLCASSLRDRGEAFFGQGTRLTVV.

The chain is built from TRBV29-1 and TRBJ1-6; 7 bases agree with TRBD1. CDR3 length: 16 amino acids. With 6 bases clipped from V and 0 bases from J, the junction kept 8 bases outside the gene matches. The germline CDR1 and CDR2 sequences are SQVTM and ANQGSEA. The CDR3 loop is CSVREGQSSYNSPLHF. The CDR3, as DNA: TGCAGCGTACGCGAGGGACAGAGCTCCTATAATTCACCCCTCCACTTT.

This clone was picked up one time. This sequence joins TRBV11-2 and TRBJ2-4; D may be TRBD2 (5 bases). Germline values: CDR1 SGHAT, CDR2 FQNNGV. V was cut by 1 base and J by 6 bases, with 13 bases left in between. The CDR3 has 15 amino acids. The CDR3 spells CASSLGVTGSNIQYF. The CDR3 DNA follows: TGTGCCAGCAGCTTAGGGGTAACGGGGTCAAACATTCAGTACTTC.

V gene TRBV2 combines with J gene TRBJ1-2, with D possibly matching TRBD1 (5 bases). The V and J ends lost 7 bases and 0 bases respectively, with 15 bases between them. CDR1 and CDR2 from the germline V gene are SNHLY and FYNNEI. The CDR3 consists of 15 residues. CDR3 DNA: TGTGCCAGCACCCCAGGGAGGGAGCCTAACTATGGCTACACCTTC. Encoded protein: CASTPGREPNYGYTF.

The chain employs TRBV18 and TRBJ1-2, with 10 bases fitting TRBD1. The CDR3 length is 14 residues. Germline V lookup: CDR1 KGHSH, CDR2 LQKENI. Germline trimming cut 6 bases from V and 6 bases from J; bases unmatched to any gene: 7. CDR3 in DNA: TGTGCCAGCTCCAAGGGACAGGGGTTCGATGGCTACACCTTC. Residues: CASSKGQGFDGYTF.